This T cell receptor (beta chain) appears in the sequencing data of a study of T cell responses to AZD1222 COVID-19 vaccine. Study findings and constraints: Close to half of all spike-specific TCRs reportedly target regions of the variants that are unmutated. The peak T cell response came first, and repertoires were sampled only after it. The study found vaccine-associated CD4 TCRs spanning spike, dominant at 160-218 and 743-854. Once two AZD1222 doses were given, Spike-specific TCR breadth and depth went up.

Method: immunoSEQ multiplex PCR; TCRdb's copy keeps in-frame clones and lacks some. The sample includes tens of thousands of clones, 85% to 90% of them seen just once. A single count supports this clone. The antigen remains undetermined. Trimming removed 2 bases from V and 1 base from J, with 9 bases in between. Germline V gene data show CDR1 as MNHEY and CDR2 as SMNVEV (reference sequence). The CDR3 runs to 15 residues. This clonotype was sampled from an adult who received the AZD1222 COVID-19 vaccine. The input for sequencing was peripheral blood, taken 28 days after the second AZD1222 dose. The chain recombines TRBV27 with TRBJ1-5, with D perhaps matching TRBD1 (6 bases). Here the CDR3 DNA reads TGTGCCAGCAGTTTACGGCAGGGGAGCAATCAGCCCCAGCATTTT. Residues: CASSLRQGSNQPQHF.